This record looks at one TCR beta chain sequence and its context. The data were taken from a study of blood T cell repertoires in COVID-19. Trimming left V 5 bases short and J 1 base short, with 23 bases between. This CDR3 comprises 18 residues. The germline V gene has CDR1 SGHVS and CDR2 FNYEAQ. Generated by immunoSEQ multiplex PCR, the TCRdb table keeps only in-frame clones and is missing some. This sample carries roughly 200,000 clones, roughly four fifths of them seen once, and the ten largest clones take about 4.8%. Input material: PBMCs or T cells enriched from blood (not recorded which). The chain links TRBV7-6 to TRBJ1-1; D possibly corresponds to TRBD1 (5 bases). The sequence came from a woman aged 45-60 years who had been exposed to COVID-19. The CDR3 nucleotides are TGTGCCAGCAGCCCAGTCCCCGTCGGGGGGATGGAGAACACTGAAGCTTTCTTT. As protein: CASSPVPVGGMENTEAFF.